This T cell receptor (beta chain) was retrieved from a study of patients and donors after allogeneic stem cell transplantation. TCRdb used MiXCR to reprocess the RT-PCR reads, holding one entry per CDR3 protein. Of under 30,000 distinct CDR3 sequences in the sample, 25% to 35% were seen once. This clonotype originated in a human donor who was either an allogeneic HSCT recipient or a stem cell or donor lymphocyte infusion donor (not recorded which). It is not recorded whose cells these are; they may come from a transplant donor. The sequenced sample consisted of blood, either unsorted or a sorted T cell fraction (not recorded which).

The CDR3 is CASRGPSYNEQFF. In DNA form, the CDR3 reads TGTGCCAGCAGGGGACCCTCGTACAATGAGCAGTTCTTC. The rearrangement joins TRBV9 to TRBJ2-1, with D perhaps being TRBD1 or TRBD2 (5 bases each). The germline V and J ends were trimmed by 5 bases and 4 bases, with 10 bases remaining between them. Germline CDR1 reads SGDLS; CDR2 reads YYNGEE. The CDR3 has 13 residues.